Following are 31 T cell receptor beta chains from one sample sequenced in a study of cytomegalovirus exposure and HLA in healthy donors. This PCR relied on a set of 60 Vbeta primers and 13 Jbeta primers. This table comes from immunoSEQ multiplex PCR, and its TCRdb copy is limited to in-frame clones, with some not included. The table has about 160,000 clones, around 84% seen once; the top ten hold less than 2.5%. Sample: PBMCs. These receptors originate from a young man in good health and CMV-seropositive.

With respect to this clone: At one end, the junction sequence differs from germline, possibly due to a read error. The chain couples TRBV12-5 to TRBJ2-6; D may be TRBD2 (6 bases). Germline V CDR1 and CDR2: LGHNT, FRNRAP. The CDR3 has 13 residues. The CDR3 sequence: CASAPGGTNGLTF. The CDR3 bases are TGTGCTAGTGCCCCTGGAGGGACCAACGGCCTGACTTTC. The full variable domain, its missing parts supplied by reference TRBV12-5 and TRBJ2-6, is DARVTQTPRHKVTEMGQEVTMRCQPILGHNTVFWYRQTMMQGLELLAYFRNRAPLDDSGMPKDRFSAEMPDATLATLKIQPSEPRDSAVYFCASAPGGTNGLTFGAGSRLTVL.

The rearrangement joins TRBV21-1 to TRBJ1-4; TRBD1 is the table's D call, not checked against the DNA. TRBV21-1 is a known pseudogene. CDR3 length: 17 residues. The CDR3 DNA is TGTGCCAGCAGCAAAGAAAGGACAGGGGGCATGACCGAAAAACTGTTTTTT. Translating gives CASSKERTGGMTEKLFF.

This chain joins TRBV7-2 and TRBJ2-6; tentatively, D is TRBD2 (5 bases). From germline, CDR1 is SGHTA and CDR2 FQGNSA. The CDR3 loop spans 16 amino acids. V shed 5 bases and J shed 3 bases, with 14 bases lying between them. CDR3 amino acids: CASSGAAGGGANVLTF. The CDR3 region has the DNA TGTGCCAGCAGCGGAGCGGCGGGCGGTGGGGCCAACGTCCTGACTTTC. Drawing the rest from reference TRBV7-2 and TRBJ2-6, the complete variable domain is GAGVSQSPSNKVTEKGKDVELRCDPISGHTALYWYRQSLGQGLEFLIYFQGNSAPDKSGLPSDRFSAERTGGSVSTLTIQRTQQEDSAVYLCASSGAAGGGANVLTFGAGSRLTVL.

The chain is built from TRBV19 and TRBJ1-6; a possible D gene is TRBD1 (5 bases). The length of the CDR3 is 14 residues. Between the trimmed V and J ends, which lost 8 bases and 7 bases, there was a span of 15 bases. CDR1 LNHDA and CDR2 SQIVND come from the germline V gene (reference sequence). The DNA for the CDR3 is TGTGCCAGTGCCTCCGGGACTCCCAATTCACCCCTCCACTTT. It yields the protein CASASGTPNSPLHF.

This clone has just a few counts. This chain joins TRBV5-5 and TRBJ2-2; D not certain. Trimming shortened V by 0 bases and J by 3 bases, and 3 bases separated the two germline ends. Germline V lookup: CDR1 SGHKS, CDR2 YYEKEE (reference sequence). CDR3 length: 13 amino acids. This CDR3 reads CASSLADTGELFF. As DNA, the CDR3 is TGTGCCAGCAGCTTGGCAGACACCGGGGAGCTGTTTTTT.

This clone has only one observation. V gene TRBV4-3 combines with J gene TRBJ2-1; the match to TRBD1 covers 7 bases. Germline V lookup: CDR1 LGHNA, CDR2 YSLEER. Trimming cost V 3 bases and J 5 bases; bases outside gene matches: 16. CDR3 size: 18 residues. The chain's CDR3 is CASSHLPRGQGSDNEQFF. CDR3 in DNA: TGCGCCAGCAGCCACCTCCCAAGGGGGCAGGGGTCTGACAATGAGCAGTTCTTC.

The chain combines TRBV25-1 with TRBJ1-6, with TRBD1 matching over 8 bases. J lost 6 bases, V lost 6 bases, and 7 bases had no gene match. The CDR3 spans 15 residues. Germline lookup yields CDR1 MGHDK and CDR2 SYGVNS. CDR3 coding DNA: TGTGCCAGCAGGGAGACAGGGGCGACTAATTCACCCCTCCACTTT. It translates to CASRETGATNSPLHF.

The chain combines TRBV27 with TRBJ1-5, with 11 bases lining up with TRBD1. Germline CDR1 reads MNHEY; CDR2 reads SMNVEV (reference sequence). J lost 6 bases, V lost 4 bases, and 5 bases had no gene match. The CDR3 runs 15 residues. CDR3 in amino acids: CASSSGQGGTQPQHF. The CDR3 region has the DNA TGTGCCAGCAGTTCGGGACAGGGGGGTACTCAGCCCCAGCATTTT.

V and J are TRBV19 and TRBJ2-7; no clear D gene. CDR3 length equals 13 residues. The germline V gene has CDR1 LNHDA and CDR2 SQIVND (reference sequence). Trimming removed 3 bases at V and 3 bases at J, with 9 bases between. The CDR3 sequence: CASSISLFYEQYF. CDR3 sequence (DNA): TGTGCCAGTAGTATCTCTCTTTTCTACGAGCAGTACTTC.

The chain uses TRBV4-3 and TRBJ2-7; tentatively, D is TRBD1 (5 bases). Germline values: CDR1 LGHNA, CDR2 YSLEER. The length of the CDR3 is 15 residues. Trimming pared 1 base from V and 5 bases from J, leaving 15 bases between. DNA of the CDR3: TGCGCCAGCAGCCAAGGGTATAGGGGCCAGGACGAGCAGTACTTC. It is translated as CASSQGYRGQDEQYF.

This chain uses TRBV7-9 with TRBJ2-7, with a possible D match to TRBD1 (6 bases). The CDR3 runs to 15 residues. V lost 6 bases, J lost 3 bases, and 18 bases lay in between. CDR1 is SEHNR, CDR2 FQNEAQ, per germline (reference sequence). CDR3 in DNA: TGTGCCAGCAGAACAATTTCAGGGGACCACTACGAGCAGTACTTC. Translation: CASRTISGDHYEQYF.

The rearrangement links TRBV4-2 to TRBJ2-7; D unresolved. V dropped 0 bases and J dropped 2 bases, with 14 bases sitting between them. The CDR3 runs to 16 residues. CDR1 and CDR2 (germline): LGHNA, YNFKEQ. The CDR3 nucleotides are TGTGCCAGCAGCCAAGATAGGAACAGTAGGACCTACGAGCAGTACTTC. Translated: CASSQDRNSRTYEQYF.

The chain couples TRBV10-2 to TRBJ1-2; TRBD1 matches 9 bases. V shed 6 bases and J 8 bases; nucleotides not matched to a gene: 10. The CDR3 covers 14 residues. The germline CDR1 and CDR2 sequences are WSHSY and SAAADI. Written as DNA, the CDR3 is TGCGCCAGCAGGGGACAGGGCTTGGTCCCCGGCTACACCTTC. It codes for CASRGQGLVPGYTF.

The chain links TRBV9 to TRBJ2-5; D might be TRBD2 (6 bases). The V and J ends lost 3 bases and 5 bases respectively, with 14 bases between them. CDR1 and CDR2 from the germline V gene are SGDLS and YYNGEE. This CDR3 has 14 residues. CDR3 residues: CASSGEGRTETQYF. The CDR3 DNA reads as TGTGCCAGCAGCGGCGAGGGGAGGACGGAGACCCAGTACTTC.

The sample holds a few counts of this clone. This chain links TRBV6-6 with TRBJ2-5; 8 bases fit TRBD2. Trimming removed 5 bases from V and 2 bases from J; junction bases left unmatched: 4. Germline CDR1 reads MNHNY; CDR2 reads SVGAGI (reference sequence). This CDR3 spans 14 amino acids. The CDR3 DNA follows: TGTGCCAGCAGTCCACTAGCGGCGCAAGAGACCCAGTACTTC. The encoded protein is CASSPLAAQETQYF.

The chain carries TRBV6-1 and TRBJ2-1; D might be TRBD1 (5 bases). V was shortened by 2 bases and J by 0 bases, with 5 bases between the two germline ends. The germline CDR1 and CDR2 sequences are MNHNS and SASEGT. This CDR3 region has 14 residues. CDR3 region: CASSEQGSYNEQFF. In DNA form, the CDR3 reads TGTGCCAGCAGTGAACAGGGCTCCTACAATGAGCAGTTCTTC.

V usage is TRBV2 and J usage is TRBJ1-1; D is perhaps TRBD1 (5 bases). V was pared by 6 bases and J by 7 bases, with 15 bases between. CDR1 is SNHLY and CDR2 is FYNNEI in the germline V gene. The CDR3 covers 13 residues. The CDR3 bases are TGTGCCAGCAGGCAGGGACTCCCCTTTGAAGCTTTCTTT. The encoded protein is CASRQGLPFEAFF. Variable domain in full (rest from reference TRBV2 and TRBJ1-1): EPEVTQTPSHQVTQMGQEVILRCVPISNHLYFYWYRQILGQKVEFLVSFYNNEISEKSEIFDDQFSVERPDGSNFTLKIRSTKLEDSAMYFCASRQGLPFEAFFGQGTRLTVV.

On this clone itself: The same CDR3 arises from other DNA sequences in this sample as well. The J gene is TRBJ2-7, the V gene TRBV5-1; possible D gene TRBD1, 6 bases. The CDR3 loop spans 12 amino acids. V was clipped by 2 bases and J by 4 bases, with 7 bases between them. From germline, CDR1 is SGHRS and CDR2 YFSETQ. In DNA form, the CDR3 reads TGCGCCAGCAGCTTTACAGGGTACGAGCAGTACTTC. Translated, it gives CASSFTGYEQYF.

The chain couples TRBV7-2 to TRBJ2-2, with 11 nucleotides matching TRBD2. Looked up from germline, CDR1 is SGHTA and CDR2 is FQGNSA. Trimming at V came to 4 bases and at J to 4 bases, leaving 2 bases not matched to a gene. CDR3 length: 15 amino acids. The CDR3 protein is CASSYTSGGTGELFF. The CDR3, as DNA: TGTGCCAGCAGCTACACTAGCGGGGGCACCGGGGAGCTGTTTTTT.

This chain links TRBV5-6 with TRBJ2-1, with 16 bases that match TRBD2. CDR3 size: 16 residues. The V and J ends lost 10 bases and 5 bases, in that order; junction bases with no gene match: 9. The germline CDR1 and CDR2 sequences are SGHDT and YYEEEE. The CDR3 DNA follows: TGTGCCGGGGGGACTAGCGGGGGGGTAAGAGACAATGAGCAGTTCTTC. Residues: CAGGTSGGVRDNEQFF.

This clone has only one observation. The chain employs TRBV5-1 and TRBJ2-3, with D possibly matching TRBD2 (6 bases). The V gene lost 0 bases and the J gene lost 4 bases, with 15 bases spanning the gap. The CDR3 totals 16 residues. Germline V lookup: CDR1 SGHRS, CDR2 YFSETQ. CDR3 region: CASSLGQGGGSDTQYF. CDR3 sequence (DNA): TGCGCCAGCAGCTTGGGGCAGGGAGGTGGGTCAGATACGCAGTATTTT.

This clone was found once. The chain joins TRBV4-3 to TRBJ2-7, with D maybe TRBD1 (5 bases). This CDR3 region has 14 residues. Germline CDR1 and CDR2: LGHNA and YSLEER. V lost 3 bases and J 7 bases, leaving 16 bases between the germline ends. The CDR3 sequence is CASSQTTRPGEQYF. CDR3 nucleotide sequence: TGCGCCAGCAGCCAGACGACCCGACCAGGGGAGCAGTACTTC.

The genes are TRBV2 and TRBJ1-6, with a weak D call TRBD1 (5 bases). The V end lost 6 bases, the J end lost 10 bases, and 16 bases lay between the germline ends. The germline CDR1 and CDR2 sequences are SNHLY and FYNNEI. The CDR3 totals 14 residues. CDR3 protein: CASRMSGSRSPLHF. The DNA of the CDR3 is TGTGCCAGCAGGATGTCAGGGTCTAGGTCACCCCTCCACTTT.

The chain couples TRBV28 to TRBJ1-5; 7 nucleotides line up with TRBD1. Trimming removed 2 bases from V and 4 bases from J; junction bases left unmatched: 11. The germline gives CDR1 MDHEN, CDR2 SYDVKM. CDR3 length: 17 residues. CDR3 coding DNA: TGTGCCAGCAGTTTAGAACAGGGGTTGGTTTGGAATCAGCCCCAGCATTTT. Translating gives CASSLEQGLVWNQPQHF.

The chain carries TRBV5-1 and TRBJ2-3; 9 bases are shared with TRBD1. With V trimmed by 0 bases and J by 4 bases, 21 bases remained unmatched. From germline, CDR1 is SGHRS and CDR2 YFSETQ. This CDR3 is 21 amino acids long. The CDR3 DNA follows: TGCGCCAGCAGCTTGGCGGGGACAGGGAGGGGAGGTCGAGGTAATGCAGATACGCAGTATTTT. It yields the protein CASSLAGTGRGGRGNADTQYF.

This clone was seen a few times. The genes are TRBV7-9 and TRBJ1-5; 8 bases align to TRBD1. Trimming at V came to 4 bases and at J to 0 bases, leaving 2 bases not matched to a gene. CDR3 length: 15 amino acids. Germline CDR1 reads SEHNR; CDR2 reads FQNEAQ (reference sequence). CDR3: CASSWTGLSNQPQHF. The CDR3 coding sequence is TGTGCCAGCAGCTGGACAGGGCTTAGCAATCAGCCCCAGCATTTT. Based on the CDR3 plus reference TRBV7-9 and TRBJ1-5, the full variable domain is DTGVSQNPRHKITKRGQNVTFRCDPISEHNRLYWYRQTLGQGPEFLTYFQNEAQLEKSRLLSDRFSAERPKGSFSTLEIQRTEQGDSAMYLCASSWTGLSNQPQHFGDGTRLSIL.

The chain joins TRBV5-4 to TRBJ2-3; D is perhaps TRBD2 (6 bases). This CDR3 has 15 amino acids. V lost 1 base and J lost 0, with 9 bases in between. The germline gives CDR1 SGHNT, CDR2 YYREEE (reference sequence). The CDR3 DNA follows: TGTGCCAGCAGCTTGCTAGCGCCTAGCACAGATACGCAGTATTTT. This codes for CASSLLAPSTDTQYF.

The rearrangement uses TRBV5-6 and TRBJ2-7, with D possibly TRBD1 on 5 matching bases. The CDR3 has 16 residues. Germline CDR1 reads SGHDT; CDR2 reads YYEEEE. The V and J ends lost 1 base and 2 bases respectively, with 16 bases between them. The CDR3 spells CASSLPLGQKAYEQYF. The CDR3 DNA is TGTGCCAGCAGCTTGCCCTTAGGACAAAAAGCCTACGAGCAGTACTTC.

CDR3 residues: CASSGTGFAGELFF. In nucleotides, the CDR3 is TGTGCCAGCAGCGGGACAGGGTTCGCCGGGGAGCTGTTTTTT. The chain joins TRBV9 to TRBJ2-2; 8 nucleotides match TRBD1. Looked up from germline, CDR1 is SGDLS and CDR2 is YYNGEE. CDR3 length: 14 residues. V was pared by 3 bases and J by 6 bases, with 4 bases of the junction left unmatched.

This chain joins TRBV5-4 and TRBJ2-5; D ambiguous. Germline V lookup: CDR1 SGHNT, CDR2 YYREEE (reference sequence). There are 13 residues in the CDR3. The V end was cut by 0 bases, the J end by 5 bases, with 8 bases between. The CDR3 DNA follows: TGTGCCAGCAGCTTGGGACATGGGGAGACCCAGTACTTC. Translated, it gives CASSLGHGETQYF. Together with reference TRBV5-4 and TRBJ2-5, the CDR3 gives the full variable domain: ETGVTQSPTHLIKTRGQQVTLRCSSQSGHNTVSWYQQALGQGPQFIFQYYREEENGRGNFPPRFSGLQFPNYSSELNVNALELDDSALYLCASSLGHGETQYFGPGTRLLVL.

The chain joins TRBV6-1 to TRBJ2-7; weak D call: TRBD2 (6 bases). Germline values: CDR1 MNHNS, CDR2 SASEGT. The CDR3 runs to 14 residues. V was cut by 4 bases and J by 0 bases, with 10 bases left in between. Here the CDR3 reads CASSGGGDSYEQYF. The DNA for the CDR3 is TGTGCCAGCAGTGGTGGCGGGGACTCCTACGAGCAGTACTTC.